The 11 T cell receptor beta chains reported below all come from one sample, sequenced in a study of OX40 agonist ivuxolimab in advanced cancers. Some clones are missing from TCRdb's copy, which holds only in-frame ones; the method was immunoSEQ multiplex PCR. The sample shows about 38,000 clones, 80% to 85% of them seen only once. The material was CD4+ or CD8+ T cells sorted from blood, obtained in a trial of the OX40 agonist ivuxolimab. The source of these receptors is an adult with an advanced solid tumor such as melanoma, head and neck, liver or kidney cancer.

The rearrangement uses TRBV5-4 and TRBJ2-7; 9 bases line up with TRBD2. Germline-derived CDR1 and CDR2 are SGHNT and YYREEE (reference sequence). After removal of 4 bases from V and 7 bases from J, the junction contained 9 bases not matched to a gene. There are 14 residues in the CDR3. The chain's CDR3 is CASSGAGGREEQYF. The CDR3, as DNA: TGTGCCAGCAGCGGGGCGGGAGGGCGTGAGGAGCAGTACTTC.

The rearrangement uses TRBV4-2 and TRBJ2-3, with 10 bases matching TRBD2. Germline assignment: CDR1 LGHNA and CDR2 YNFKEQ. V lost 0 bases to trimming and J lost 5 bases; unmatched junction nucleotides: 8. The CDR3 extends over 17 amino acids. CDR3 sequence reads: CASSQEHSGGAGDTQYF. The CDR3 DNA is TGTGCCAGCAGCCAAGAACACAGCGGGGGGGCAGGAGATACGCAGTATTTT.

The V gene is TRBV27, the J gene TRBJ1-3; TRBD1 is a possible D gene (6 bases). The ends were cut back, 5 bases at V and 0 bases at J, with 11 bases in the middle. The CDR3 length is 15 residues. CDR1 is MNHEY and CDR2 is SMNVEV in the germline V gene (reference sequence). The chain's CDR3 is CASSQAGVSGNTIYF. The CDR3 DNA sequence: TGTGCCAGCAGTCAGGCAGGGGTCTCTGGAAACACCATATATTTT.

The V call is TRBV6-5, the J call TRBJ1-2; possible D gene TRBD1, 5 bases. The V and J ends lost 5 bases and 8 bases respectively, with 15 bases between them. Germline V gene sequence: CDR1 MNHEY, CDR2 SVGAGI. This CDR3 comprises 13 residues. CDR3 in amino acids: CASSLWAGQGYTF. The CDR3, as DNA: TGTGCCAGCAGTCTATGGGCAGGGCAAGGCTACACCTTC.

This chain connects TRBV11-1 to TRBJ2-1; D gene uncertain. Germline V gives CDR1 SGHAT, CDR2 FQDESV (reference sequence). The CDR3 sequence is 12 residues long. Trimming removed 7 bases from V and 8 bases from J, with 12 bases in between. This CDR3 reads CASTRDRDEQFF. The CDR3 nucleotides are TGTGCCAGCACCCGAGATCGGGATGAGCAGTTCTTC.

V and J are TRBV2 and TRBJ2-1; TRBD1 is a possible D gene (6 bases). Germline CDR1 SNHLY, CDR2 FYNNEI. Trimming took off 7 bases at V and 7 bases at J, with 20 bases between the two ends. This CDR3 has 15 residues. The CDR3 reads CASNRLAGAANEQFF. The CDR3 region has the DNA TGTGCCAGCAACCGGTTGGCAGGGGCGGCAAATGAGCAGTTCTTC.

This clone was seen a handful of times. The chain carries TRBV19 and TRBJ1-5; D possibly corresponds to TRBD1 (6 bases). Germline V gives CDR1 LNHDA, CDR2 SQIVND (reference sequence). The CDR3 spans 15 residues. V lost 3 bases and J 7 bases, leaving 16 bases between the germline ends. CDR3 in amino acids: CASSIFNRERQPQHF. The CDR3 DNA reads TGTGCCAGTAGTATCTTCAACAGGGAGAGGCAGCCCCAGCATTTT.

J is TRBJ2-7 and V is TRBV29-1; the match to TRBD2 covers 9 bases. CDR1 is SQVTM and CDR2 is ANQGSEA in the germline V gene. The CDR3 runs to 15 residues. Trimming took 2 bases from V and 5 from J; bases not matched to a gene: 10. The CDR3: CSVELSGRGNHEQYF. Written as DNA, the CDR3 is TGCAGCGTTGAACTTAGCGGGAGAGGAAACCACGAGCAGTACTTC.

This chain links TRBV5-1 with TRBJ2-7; no clear D gene. CDR1 and CDR2 from the germline V gene are SGHRS and YFSETQ. Trimming shortened V by 3 bases and J by 6 bases, and 22 bases separated the two germline ends. The CDR3 is made up of 16 amino acids. CDR3 sequence reads: CASSYNGRHLPGEQYF. DNA of the CDR3: TGCGCCAGCAGCTATAATGGTAGACACCTGCCGGGCGAGCAGTACTTC.

The genes are TRBV28 and TRBJ2-3; no clear D gene. V lost 2 bases, J lost 1 base, and 10 bases lay in between. The CDR3 is 15 amino acids. Germline CDR1 and CDR2: MDHEN and SYDVKM. CDR3 loop: CASSLVSPGTDTQYF. The DNA of the CDR3 is TGTGCCAGCAGTTTAGTAAGTCCGGGCACAGATACGCAGTATTTT.

The V call is TRBV6-5, the J call TRBJ1-1, with D possibly being TRBD1 (5 bases). The CDR3 loop spans 15 amino acids. With 7 bases removed from V and 8 bases from J, the gap between germline ends came to 23 bases. The V gene's germline CDR1 is MNHEY and CDR2 SVGAGI. The CDR3 DNA reads as TGTGCCAGCACCCCCCCCCGGGGTTCTGGGGCAGAAGCTTTCTTT. The encoded protein is CASTPPRGSGAEAFF.